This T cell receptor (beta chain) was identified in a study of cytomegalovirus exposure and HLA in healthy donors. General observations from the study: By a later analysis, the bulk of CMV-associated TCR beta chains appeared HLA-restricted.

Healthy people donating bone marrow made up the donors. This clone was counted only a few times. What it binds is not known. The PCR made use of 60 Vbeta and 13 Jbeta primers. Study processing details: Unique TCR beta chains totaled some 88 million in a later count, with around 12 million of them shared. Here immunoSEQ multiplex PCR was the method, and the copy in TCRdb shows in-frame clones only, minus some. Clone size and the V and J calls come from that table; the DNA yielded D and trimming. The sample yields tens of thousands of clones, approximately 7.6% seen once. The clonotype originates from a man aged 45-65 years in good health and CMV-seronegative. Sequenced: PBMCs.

The DNA of the CDR3 is TGTGCCAGCAGCTTGTTAGACAGGGCATTAGAAGGCTACACCTTC. Its translation is CASSLLDRALEGYTF. V usage is TRBV5-6 and J usage is TRBJ1-2; 7 bases are shared with TRBD1. This CDR3 contains 15 residues. Germline assignment: CDR1 SGHDT and CDR2 YYEEEE. With V trimmed by 1 base and J by 8 bases, 11 bases remained unmatched.